The next 2 T cell receptor beta chains were all read from a single sample in a study of CD8+CD57+ T cells in acquired aplastic anemia. Profiling of TCR beta VDJ combinations and CDR3 sequences used genomic DNA as template. TCRdb reprocessed the reads with MiXCR, giving one entry per CDR3 protein. The repertoire includes a few hundred thousand distinct CDR3 sequences, 30% to 40% of them detected once, and 0.9% to 1.2% sits in the top ten. The source material was sorted CD4+, CD8+, or CD8+CD57+ T cells (not recorded which) from PBMCs. Receptors were obtained from a human donor in good health, serving as a control.

This clonotype came up many times. The gene calls are TRBV15 and TRBJ2-1; 8 positions agree with TRBD1. Germline lookup yields CDR1 LNHNV and CDR2 YYDKDF (reference sequence). The J segment lost 9 bases and the V segment lost 0 bases, leaving 13 bases of the junction unmatched. The CDR3 totals 17 residues. Here the CDR3 DNA reads TGTGCCACCAGCAGAGATTTAGGCGGACAGGGAAGGCCTGAGCAGTTCTTC. Translating it yields CATSRDLGGQGRPEQFF.

This clonotype was seen just once. The rearrangement links TRBV15 to TRBJ1-5, with unresolved D. The CDR3 sequence is 13 residues long. The germline V gene has CDR1 LNHNV and CDR2 YYDKDF (reference sequence). Trimming cost V 3 bases and J 8 bases, with 11 bases left between them. This chain's CDR3 is CATSSEVGKPQHF. CDR3 DNA sequence: TGTGCCACCAGCAGTGAAGTGGGAAAGCCCCAGCATTTT.